This entry lists 6 T cell receptor beta chains sequenced from one sample in a study of read filtering for tumor transcriptome and immune sequencing. From approximately 430 ng of RNA, a library with molecular barcoded alpha/delta and beta/gamma adaptors was made. TCRdb ran MiXCR on the reads and lists one entry per CDR3 protein. This table has about 40,000 distinct CDR3 sequences, roughly 10% appearing once. The sequencing input was a population of CD138-negative cells sorted from bone marrow. The receptor set was obtained from a donor over 35 with multiple myeloma.

In this sample, this clonotype turned up many times. The V gene is TRBV3-1, the J gene TRBJ2-1, with TRBD2 as a possible D gene (5 bases). V was trimmed by 0 bases and J by 4 bases, leaving 7 bases between them. There are 14 residues in the CDR3. The germline V gene encodes CDR1 LGHDT and CDR2 YNNKEL (reference sequence). CDR3 DNA: TGTGCCAGCAGCCAAGAGACGGGGTACAATGAGCAGTTCTTC. This encodes CASSQETGYNEQFF.

Many counts were recorded for this clonotype. The chain combines TRBV4-1 with TRBJ2-2, with 11 bases aligning to TRBD1. The CDR3 has 16 amino acids. Germline lookup yields CDR1 MGHRA and CDR2 YSYEKL. With V trimmed by 3 bases and J by 5 bases, 5 bases remained unmatched. CDR3 protein: CASSHAGTGGTGELFF. The CDR3 DNA is TGCGCCAGCAGCCATGCCGGGACAGGGGGGACCGGGGAGCTGTTTTTT.

The genes are TRBV5-4 and TRBJ2-7; D perhaps matches TRBD2 (5 bases). This CDR3 is built from 14 residues. Trimming cost V 3 bases and J 3 bases, with 13 bases left between them. Germline values: CDR1 SGHNT, CDR2 YYREEE (reference sequence). The CDR3 is CASSSGKGSYEQYF. The CDR3 nucleotides are TGTGCCAGCAGCTCGGGGAAGGGAAGCTACGAGCAGTACTTC.

This clonotype is medium-sized. This chain uses TRBV5-6 with TRBJ2-2; D tentatively reads TRBD1 or TRBD2 (5 bases each). Trimming took 3 bases from V and 6 from J, leaving 21 bases between them. This CDR3 comprises 17 residues. Germline V gives CDR1 SGHDT, CDR2 YYEEEE. CDR3 residues: CASSWGRGPGDPGELFF. The CDR3 DNA reads TGTGCCAGCAGCTGGGGAAGGGGACCTGGGGATCCCGGGGAGCTGTTTTTT.

This clonotype was detected ten times or more. The J gene is TRBJ1-5, the V gene TRBV11-2, with 9 nucleotides matching TRBD1. The CDR3 contains 15 residues. Per the germline V gene, CDR1 is SGHAT and CDR2 is FQNNGV. Unmatched junction bases numbered 5, after V lost 4 bases and J lost 4 bases. CDR3 coding DNA: TGTGCCAGCAGCTCTGGCGGGACAGGGAATCAGCCCCAGCATTTT. Protein sequence: CASSSGGTGNQPQHF.

This clonotype was seen many times. The chain has TRBV19 and TRBJ1-5; D is uncertain. Trimming took off 4 bases at V and 7 bases at J, with 17 bases between the two ends. CDR1 is LNHDA, CDR2 SQIVND, per germline (reference sequence). There are 15 residues in the CDR3. Written as DNA, the CDR3 is TGTGCCAGTAGTACCCTGGGCCTTTCGGAACAGCCCCAGCATTTT. Its protein product is CASSTLGLSEQPQHF.